The clone carrying this T cell receptor beta chain was seen a handful of times. MiXCR, run by TCRdb on the 5' RACE reads, gives a single entry per CDR3 protein. The profile shows 600,000 to 750,000 distinct CDR3 sequences, roughly an eighth of them singletons. The data originate from a study of T cells after yellow fever vaccination. CDR1 is SGHRS and CDR2 is YFSETQ in the germline V gene. This CDR3 is built from 16 residues. V lost 2 bases and J lost 6, with 19 bases in between. The TCR sequence derives from a man aged 30 to 45 who received the YFV17D yellow fever vaccine. The rearrangement links TRBV5-1 to TRBJ2-3; possibly TRBD2 for D (6 bases). The sample here was PBMCs, taken on the day of the yellow fever booster vaccination. Written as DNA, the CDR3 is TGCGCCAGCAGCTTCGGACCGTCTAGCGTGCCGGATACGCAGTATTTT. It specifies CASSFGPSSVPDTQYF.